The 27 T cell receptor beta chains in this list originate from one sample, sequenced in a study of shared clonotypes between healthy human individuals (dated by TCRdb to the early 2020s). Library prep was done by the immunoSEQ multiplex PCR assay. In its TCRdb copy, this immuneACCESS table keeps in-frame sequences only and misses some clones. Where compared with another copy, unresolved V genes explain less than half of these, and the others have no known cause. For this sample the table gives approximately 620,000 clones, of which almost 97% were detected only once. The biggest ten clones account for less than 0.065% of the sample. The sequenced material came from naive CD4+ T cells sorted from blood. Sample cell subset or site, as interpreted from the label and publication: CD45RA+ positively selected. The receptors stem from a woman aged 25-40 years in good health.

V gene TRBV5-1 combines with J gene TRBJ1-1; D not certain. The V and J ends lost 3 bases and 1 base respectively, with 16 bases between them. Germline assignment: CDR1 SGHRS and CDR2 YFSETQ. This CDR3 spans 16 amino acids. The CDR3 DNA sequence: TGCGCCAGCAGCTCCTTTACGGGCCCATCGAACACTGAAGCTTTCTTT. Translation: CASSSFTGPSNTEAFF.

V is TRBV7-9 and J is TRBJ1-5; D is unresolved. V lost 1 base, J lost 6 bases, and 4 bases lay in between. The CDR3 is 12 amino acids. Germline V lookup: CDR1 SEHNR, CDR2 FQNEAQ (reference sequence). The CDR3: CASSLDLQPQHF. The CDR3 coding sequence is TGTGCCAGCAGCTTAGACCTTCAGCCCCAGCATTTT. Combining the CDR3 with reference TRBV7-9 and TRBJ1-5 gives the whole variable domain DTGVSQNPRHKITKRGQNVTFRCDPISEHNRLYWYRQTLGQGPEFLTYFQNEAQLEKSRLLSDRFSAERPKGSFSTLEIQRTEQGDSAMYLCASSLDLQPQHFGDGTRLSIL.

Note on this clone: The sample carries other DNA sequences with the same CDR3. The V and J genes are TRBV7-2 and TRBJ2-7; 13 bases map to TRBD2. The length of the CDR3 is 15 residues. Germline CDR1 SGHTA, CDR2 FQGNSA. Trimming removed 1 base from V and 4 bases from J; junction bases left unmatched: 1. CDR3 sequence (DNA): TGTGCCAGCAGCTTAGGGACTAGCGGGAGTTACGAGCAGTACTTC. Protein: CASSLGTSGSYEQYF.

The genes are TRBV7-2 and TRBJ2-3; 11 bases agree with TRBD2. Germline assignment: CDR1 SGHTA and CDR2 FQGNSA. V trimming: 5 bases; J trimming: 3 bases; junction bases outside the gene matches: 10. There are 17 residues in the CDR3. CDR3 residues: CASSLSGRVMQTDTQYF. The DNA for the CDR3 is TGTGCCAGCAGCCTTAGCGGGAGGGTTATGCAGACAGATACGCAGTATTTT.

On this clone: Other DNA sequences in this sample translate to the same CDR3. This sequence joins TRBV28 and TRBJ2-3; D gene uncertain. V was shortened by 6 bases and J by 6 bases, with 7 bases between the two germline ends. This CDR3 is built from 11 residues. The V gene's germline CDR1 is MDHEN and CDR2 SYDVKM. Here the CDR3 DNA reads TGTGCCAGCAGGGCGAGGGATACGCAGTATTTT. Protein: CASRARDTQYF.

The chain joins TRBV7-7 to TRBJ2-2; D gene unclear. This CDR3 contains 14 residues. V shed 3 bases and J shed 6 bases, with 11 bases lying between them. Germline V gene sequence: CDR1 SSHAT, CDR2 FNYEAQ (reference sequence). The CDR3 loop is CASSFGSTPGELFF. The CDR3 bases are TGTGCCAGCAGCTTCGGGTCTACGCCCGGGGAGCTGTTTTTT.

Regarding this clone: Additional DNA sequences in this sample encode the identical CDR3. The chain uses TRBV5-1 and TRBJ2-7; 10 bases are a match to TRBD2. CDR3 length: 15 amino acids. The germline CDR1 and CDR2 sequences are SGHRS and YFSETQ. V was pared by 4 bases and J by 2 bases, with 6 bases of the junction left unmatched. CDR3 region: CASSLSLAGAYEQYF. The CDR3 DNA is TGCGCCAGCAGCCTGAGCCTAGCGGGGGCCTACGAGCAGTACTTC.

The chain has TRBV5-1 and TRBJ1-1; possible D gene TRBD1, 6 bases. The V end lost 2 bases, the J end lost 3 bases, and 14 bases lay between the germline ends. Germline CDR1 and CDR2: SGHRS and YFSETQ. The CDR3 covers 15 residues. The CDR3, as DNA: TGCGCCAGCAGCTTAGGAGGGGCAGGGGACACTGAAGCTTTCTTT. Its protein product is CASSLGGAGDTEAFF.

This chain joins TRBV7-9 and TRBJ2-2; TRBD2 might be the D (5 bases). V was pared by 5 bases and J by 5 bases, with 15 bases between. CDR1 and CDR2 (germline): SEHNR, FQNEAQ (reference sequence). The CDR3 totals 15 residues. The CDR3: CASSLLDLSTGELFF. CDR3 DNA sequence: TGTGCCAGCAGCCTGTTGGACTTGTCGACCGGGGAGCTGTTTTTT.

The rearrangement joins TRBV5-1 to TRBJ2-1; 8 positions agree with TRBD2. Germline CDR1 is SGHRS and CDR2 is YFSETQ. The length of the CDR3 is 13 residues. After removal of 1 base from V and 10 bases from J, the junction contained 4 bases not matched to a gene. Here the CDR3 DNA reads TGCGCCAGCAGCTTGCGAGCGGGAGACGAGCAGTTCTTC. This translates into CASSLRAGDEQFF.

Written as DNA, the CDR3 is TGTGCCAGCTCACCAATGGCGGGGGTGGACACTGAAGCTTTCTTT. Translation: CASSPMAGVDTEAFF. The gene calls are TRBV18 and TRBJ1-1; weak D call: TRBD1 (5 bases). V gave up 2 bases and J gave up 3 bases, with 13 bases separating them. The CDR3 sequence is 15 residues long. CDR1 is KGHSH, CDR2 LQKENI, per germline.

The rearrangement uses TRBV19 and TRBJ1-2; the match to TRBD1 covers 7 bases. The CDR3 length is 15 residues. CDR1 is LNHDA and CDR2 is SQIVND in the germline V gene (reference sequence). V was pared by 7 bases and J by 3 bases, with 11 bases of the junction left unmatched. Here the CDR3 DNA reads TGTGCCAGTAAAATGGTAGGAACAGGGGACTATGGCTACACCTTC. Protein: CASKMVGTGDYGYTF.

J is TRBJ1-2 and V is TRBV28; 7 bases fit TRBD1. This CDR3 contains 16 residues. Germline CDR1 MDHEN, CDR2 SYDVKM. V trimming: 2 bases; J trimming: 0 bases; junction bases outside the gene matches: 6. The CDR3 DNA reads TGTGCCAGCAGTTTACCGGGACAGCAGACTAACTATGGCTACACCTTC. Translated: CASSLPGQQTNYGYTF.

This chain uses TRBV7-6 with TRBJ1-1; D gene unclear. The CDR3 is made up of 12 amino acids. V lost 6 bases and J 4 bases, leaving 9 bases between the germline ends. Germline lookup yields CDR1 SGHVS and CDR2 FNYEAQ. CDR3 protein: CASRGVSTEAFF. CDR3 nucleotide sequence: TGTGCCAGCAGGGGTGTTAGCACTGAAGCTTTCTTT. The full variable domain, completed using reference TRBV7-6 and TRBJ1-1, is GAGVSQSPRYKVTKRGQDVALRCDPISGHVSLYWYRQALGQGPEFLTYFNYEAQQDKSGLPNDRFSAERPEGSISTLTIQRTEQRDSAMYRCASRGVSTEAFFGQGTRLTVV.

The rearrangement joins TRBV28 to TRBJ2-5; TRBD2 might be the D (6 bases). The last part of the DNA fits TRBJ2-7 better; the J call may be wrong. The CDR3 consists of 16 residues. Germline V gene lookup returns CDR1 MDHEN and CDR2 SYDVKM. Here the CDR3 reads CASRSLGGSSSYEQYF. CDR3 bases: TGTGCCAGCAGATCCCTCGGGGGTTCCAGCTCCTACGAGCAGTACTTC.

The CDR3 bases are TGTGCCAGCAGCCGGACTAGCGGGGAGGTCTACAATGAGCAGTTCTTC. It translates to CASSRTSGEVYNEQFF. The chain is built from TRBV27 and TRBJ2-1, with 12 nucleotides matching TRBD2. This CDR3 has 16 amino acids. Per the germline V gene, CDR1 is MNHEY and CDR2 is SMNVEV (reference sequence). The V segment lost 6 bases and the J segment 3 bases; nucleotides outside the gene matches: 6.

The J gene is TRBJ1-2, the V gene TRBV6-6, with D unresolved. V was pared by 3 bases and J by 4 bases, with 15 bases between. CDR3 length: 15 amino acids. The germline gives CDR1 MNHNY, CDR2 SVGAGI (reference sequence). CDR3 sequence (DNA): TGTGCCAGCAGTTATGGGGTCAGGCCTCGCTATGGCTACACCTTC. It codes for CASSYGVRPRYGYTF.

V usage is TRBV19 and J usage is TRBJ2-2; either TRBD1 or TRBD2 may fit D (6 bases each). The V end lost 3 bases, the J end lost 0 bases, and 8 bases lay between the germline ends. CDR1 and CDR2 (germline): LNHDA, SQIVND (reference sequence). The CDR3 runs to 15 residues. The CDR3: CASSMRGANTGELFF. The CDR3 coding sequence is TGTGCCAGTAGTATGAGGGGGGCGAACACCGGGGAGCTGTTTTTT.

The rearrangement joins TRBV28 to TRBJ2-7, with 9 bases matching TRBD2. The CDR3 totals 15 residues. The V gene's germline CDR1 is MDHEN and CDR2 SYDVKM. After removal of 4 bases from V and 5 bases from J, the junction contained 9 bases not matched to a gene. The CDR3 sequence is CASSSSSGARDEQYF. CDR3 sequence (DNA): TGTGCCAGCAGTTCATCTAGCGGGGCCAGGGACGAGCAGTACTTC.

This chain uses TRBV9 with TRBJ2-7; 7 bases match TRBD2. V lost 8 bases, J lost 5 bases, and 7 bases stayed unmatched. This CDR3 contains 12 residues. Germline V gene data show CDR1 as SGDLS and CDR2 as YYNGEE. CDR3 sequence (DNA): TGTGCCAGAGAAGGACTAGTCGACGAGCAGTACTTC. This sequence encodes CAREGLVDEQYF.

The chain employs TRBV2 and TRBJ1-1; no clear D. Trimming cost V 3 bases and J 4 bases, with 15 bases left between them. Germline CDR1 SNHLY, CDR2 FYNNEI. The CDR3 spans 15 residues. The CDR3: CASSENPAGSTEAFF. CDR3 coding DNA: TGTGCCAGCAGTGAGAACCCAGCCGGGAGCACTGAAGCTTTCTTT.

V usage is TRBV27 and J usage is TRBJ2-1, with D tentatively TRBD1 (7 bases). V was clipped by 0 bases and J by 9 bases, with 12 bases between them. From germline, CDR1 is MNHEY and CDR2 SMNVEV (reference sequence). This CDR3 contains 14 residues. CDR3 in DNA: TGTGCCAGCAGTTTATCGGAGGGACAGACTGAGCAGTTCTTC. Translation gives CASSLSEGQTEQFF.

Concerning this clone: Other DNA sequences in the sample encode the same CDR3. The genes are TRBV5-1 and TRBJ2-3, with D possibly called TRBD1 or TRBD2 (5 bases each). Trimming removed 0 bases from V and 1 base from J, with 9 bases in between. In germline, CDR1 is SGHRS, CDR2 YFSETQ. This CDR3 spans 15 amino acids. The CDR3 bases are TGCGCCAGCAGCTTGGCTGGGGGAGGCACAGATACGCAGTATTTT. This codes for CASSLAGGGTDTQYF.

The chain combines TRBV30 with TRBJ2-7; 10 nucleotides line up with TRBD2. CDR1 GTSNPN and CDR2 SVGIG come from the germline V gene (reference sequence). After removal of 1 base from V and 12 bases from J, the junction contained 12 bases not matched to a gene. CDR3 length: 14 amino acids. CDR3: CAWSALGAGGFPYF. The CDR3, as DNA: TGTGCCTGGAGTGCCCTCGGAGCGGGAGGGTTTCCGTACTTC.

This clone is a singleton in its sample. CDR3 loop: CASSHRVGTQFF. Written as DNA, the CDR3 is TGTGCCAGCAGCCATCGAGTCGGGACTCAGTTCTTC. This chain links TRBV7-2 with TRBJ2-1, with D possibly being TRBD2 (6 bases). V lost 5 bases and J lost 13, with 15 bases in between. CDR1 SGHTA and CDR2 FQGNSA come from the germline V gene. This CDR3 contains 12 residues.

The V gene is TRBV28, the J gene TRBJ2-1, with D possibly being TRBD2 (6 bases). Germline-derived CDR1 and CDR2 are MDHEN and SYDVKM. The CDR3 contains 16 residues. V was clipped by 7 bases and J by 1 base, with 17 bases between them. CDR3 sequence (DNA): TGTGCCAGCAACCGACGGGCGGGGAATTCCTACAATGAGCAGTTCTTC. Its translation: CASNRRAGNSYNEQFF.

In nucleotides, the CDR3 is TGTGCCAGCAGTTTTGGGACGGAGATGAACACTGAAGCTTTCTTT. Amino acids: CASSFGTEMNTEAFF. This chain joins TRBV27 and TRBJ1-1, with a possible D match to TRBD1 (5 bases). V was shortened by 3 bases and J by 0 bases, with 11 bases between the two germline ends. Germline V gives CDR1 MNHEY, CDR2 SMNVEV (reference sequence). The CDR3 covers 15 residues.